Given below is one T cell receptor (beta chain) in context. Per the germline V gene, CDR1 is SGHKS and CDR2 is YYEKEE (reference sequence). V lost 3 bases and J 0 bases, leaving 15 bases between the germline ends. There are 16 residues in the CDR3. Data came from immunoSEQ multiplex PCR; TCRdb stores just in-frame clones and leaves some out. Of 240,000 or so clones listed, over 80% were seen once; the top ten hold approximately 0.9%. This sample was taken from a study of blood T cell repertoires in COVID-19. Participant reports of clinical history set cohort assignment. During the 2 weeks before they entered the study, exposed participants had met someone with a PCR-confirmed or clinician-diagnosed COVID-19 case.

The receptor was isolated from a man in his fifties who had been exposed to COVID-19. Sequenced material: PBMCs or T cells enriched from blood (not recorded which). This chain joins TRBV5-5 and TRBJ1-1, with no clear D. The CDR3 here is CASSYGRPTMNTEAFF. The CDR3 region has the DNA TGTGCCAGCAGCTACGGCCGCCCCACTATGAACACTGAAGCTTTCTTT.